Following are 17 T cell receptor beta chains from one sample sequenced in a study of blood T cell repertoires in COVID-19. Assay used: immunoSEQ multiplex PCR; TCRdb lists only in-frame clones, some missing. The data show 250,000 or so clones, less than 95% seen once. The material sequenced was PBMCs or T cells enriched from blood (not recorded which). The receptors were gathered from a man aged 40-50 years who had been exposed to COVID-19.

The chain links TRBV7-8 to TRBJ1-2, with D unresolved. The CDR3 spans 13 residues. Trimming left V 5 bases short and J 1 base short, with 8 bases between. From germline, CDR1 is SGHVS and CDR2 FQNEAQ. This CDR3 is CASSERDNYGYTF. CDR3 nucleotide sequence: TGTGCCAGCAGCGAGAGGGATAACTATGGCTACACCTTC.

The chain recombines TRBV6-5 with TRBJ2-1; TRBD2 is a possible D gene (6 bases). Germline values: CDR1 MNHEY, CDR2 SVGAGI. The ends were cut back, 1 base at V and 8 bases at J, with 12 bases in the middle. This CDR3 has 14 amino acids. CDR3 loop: CASSYLRDRDEQFF. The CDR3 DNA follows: TGTGCCAGCAGTTACTTGCGGGATCGGGATGAGCAGTTCTTC.

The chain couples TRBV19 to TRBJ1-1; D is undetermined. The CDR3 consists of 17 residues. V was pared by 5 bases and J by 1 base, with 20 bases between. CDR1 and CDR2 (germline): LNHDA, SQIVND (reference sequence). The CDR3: CASSLPTHDSTNTEAFF. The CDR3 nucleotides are TGTGCCAGTAGTCTACCTACCCACGACTCGACGAACACTGAAGCTTTCTTT.

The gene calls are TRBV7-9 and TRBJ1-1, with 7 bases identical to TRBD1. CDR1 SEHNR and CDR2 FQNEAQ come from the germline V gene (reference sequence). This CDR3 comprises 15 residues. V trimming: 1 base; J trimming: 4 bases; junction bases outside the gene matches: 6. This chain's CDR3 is CASSLVRGKITEAFF. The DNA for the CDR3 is TGTGCCAGCAGCTTAGTCAGGGGGAAGATCACTGAAGCTTTCTTT.

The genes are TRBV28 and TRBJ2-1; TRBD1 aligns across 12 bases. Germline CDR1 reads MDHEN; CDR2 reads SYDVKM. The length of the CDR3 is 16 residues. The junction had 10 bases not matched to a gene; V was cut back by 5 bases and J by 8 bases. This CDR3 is CASSLFGTGGWDEQFF. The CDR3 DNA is TGTGCCAGCAGTCTATTTGGGACAGGGGGCTGGGATGAGCAGTTCTTC.

CDR3 nucleotide sequence: TGTGCCAGCAGTGAATTACGGGGACATACCGGGGAGCTGTTTTTT. As protein: CASSELRGHTGELFF. The chain carries TRBV25-1 and TRBJ2-2, with TRBD1 as a possible D gene (6 bases). Germline lookup yields CDR1 MGHDK and CDR2 SYGVNS. V lost 1 base, J lost 5 bases, and 11 bases lay in between. The CDR3 is made up of 15 amino acids.

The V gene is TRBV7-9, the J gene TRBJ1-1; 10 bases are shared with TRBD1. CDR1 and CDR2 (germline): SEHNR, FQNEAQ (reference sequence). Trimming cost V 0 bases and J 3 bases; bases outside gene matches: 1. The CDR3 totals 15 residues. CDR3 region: CASSLATGGHTEAFF. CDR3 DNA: TGTGCCAGCAGCTTAGCGACAGGGGGCCACACTGAAGCTTTCTTT.

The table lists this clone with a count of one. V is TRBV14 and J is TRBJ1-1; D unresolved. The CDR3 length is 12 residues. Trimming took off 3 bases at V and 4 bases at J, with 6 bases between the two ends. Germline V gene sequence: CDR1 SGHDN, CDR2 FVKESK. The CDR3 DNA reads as TGTGCCAGCAGCCACTCCGTCACTGAAGCTTTCTTT. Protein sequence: CASSHSVTEAFF.

The CDR3 here is CASSLSSGMFMDTQYF. CDR3 sequence (DNA): TGCGCCAGCAGCTTGTCTAGCGGGATGTTTATGGATACGCAGTATTTT. This chain joins TRBV5-1 and TRBJ2-3; 9 bases agree with TRBD2. V gave up 1 base and J gave up 6 bases; unmatched junction bases: 9. The CDR3 consists of 16 residues. CDR1 is SGHRS, CDR2 YFSETQ, per germline.

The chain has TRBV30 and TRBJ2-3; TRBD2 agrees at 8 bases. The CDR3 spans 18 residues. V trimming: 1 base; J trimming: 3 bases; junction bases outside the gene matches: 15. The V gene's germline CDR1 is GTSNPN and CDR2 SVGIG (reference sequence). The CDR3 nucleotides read TGTGCCTGGAGTGGACTAGCGCGCATCAATTATGGGACAGATACGCAGTATTTT. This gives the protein CAWSGLARINYGTDTQYF.

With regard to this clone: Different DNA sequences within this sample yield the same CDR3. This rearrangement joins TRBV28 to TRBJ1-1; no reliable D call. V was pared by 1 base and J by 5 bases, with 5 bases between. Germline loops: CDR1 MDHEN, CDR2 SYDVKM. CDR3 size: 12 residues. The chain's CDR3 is CASSLSRTEAFF. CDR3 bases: TGTGCCAGCAGTTTATCCCGTACTGAAGCTTTCTTT.

CDR3 sequence reads: CASSQESDRGQPQHF. The CDR3 coding sequence is TGCGCCAGCAGCCAAGAAAGTGACAGGGGTCAGCCCCAGCATTTT. The genes are TRBV4-1 and TRBJ1-5; 8 bases fit TRBD1. Trimming cost V 0 bases and J 6 bases; bases outside gene matches: 4. The CDR3 totals 15 residues. Germline lookup yields CDR1 MGHRA and CDR2 YSYEKL.

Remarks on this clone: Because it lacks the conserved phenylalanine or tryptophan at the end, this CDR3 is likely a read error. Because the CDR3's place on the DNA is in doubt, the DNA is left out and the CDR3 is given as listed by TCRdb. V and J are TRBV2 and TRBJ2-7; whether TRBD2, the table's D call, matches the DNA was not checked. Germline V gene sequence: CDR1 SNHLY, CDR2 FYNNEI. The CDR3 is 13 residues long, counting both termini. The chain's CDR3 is CASSTNPRLAGGA.

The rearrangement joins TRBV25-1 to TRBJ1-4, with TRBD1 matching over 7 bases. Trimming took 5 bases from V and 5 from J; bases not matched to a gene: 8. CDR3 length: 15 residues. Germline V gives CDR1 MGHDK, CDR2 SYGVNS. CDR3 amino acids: CASSNPGQLNEKLFF. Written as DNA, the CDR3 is TGTGCCAGCAGTAATCCGGGACAGCTAAATGAAAAACTGTTTTTT.

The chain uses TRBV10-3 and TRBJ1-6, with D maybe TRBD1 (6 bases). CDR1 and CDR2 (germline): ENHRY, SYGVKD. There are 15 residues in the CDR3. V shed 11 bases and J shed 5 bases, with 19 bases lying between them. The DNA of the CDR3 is TGTGCCGTGGCCCGGGACACCGGCCATAATTCACCCCTCCACTTT. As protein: CAVARDTGHNSPLHF.

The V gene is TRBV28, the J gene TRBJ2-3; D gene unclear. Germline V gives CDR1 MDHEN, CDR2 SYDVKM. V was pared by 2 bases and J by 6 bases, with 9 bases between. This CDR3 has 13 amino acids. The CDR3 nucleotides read TGTGCCAGCAGTTTACCGGTACTTGATACGCAGTATTTT. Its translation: CASSLPVLDTQYF. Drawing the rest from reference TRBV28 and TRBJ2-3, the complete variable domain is DVKVTQSSRYLVKRTGEKVFLECVQDMDHENMFWYRQDPGLGLRLIYFSYDVKMKEKGDIPEGYSVSREKKERFSLILESASTNQTSMYLCASSLPVLDTQYFGPGTRLTVL.

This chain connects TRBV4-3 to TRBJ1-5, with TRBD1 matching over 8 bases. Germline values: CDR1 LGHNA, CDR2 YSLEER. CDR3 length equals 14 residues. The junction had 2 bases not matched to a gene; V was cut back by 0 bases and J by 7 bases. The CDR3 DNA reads TGCGCCAGCAGCCAAGACCAGGGGGCGCAGCCCCAGCATTTT. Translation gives CASSQDQGAQPQHF.